The entry below gives a single T cell receptor (beta chain) sequence along with its context. This specimen comes from a study of blood T cell repertoires in COVID-19. TCRdb keeps only in-frame clones here, not all; method: immunoSEQ multiplex PCR. Among under 150,000 clones, approximately 77% were seen once, and the ten largest hold 20% to 25%. This CDR3 is built from 15 residues. Germline V gives CDR1 MNHEY, CDR2 SMNVEV (reference sequence). With V trimmed by 6 bases and J by 5 bases, 11 bases remained unmatched. The rearrangement links TRBV27 to TRBJ2-7; 9 bases match TRBD1. Sequenced: peripheral blood. The sequence derives from a man aged 80 or over with acute or convalescent COVID-19. CDR3 loop: CASSWTGTGSHEQYF. The CDR3 nucleotides read TGTGCCAGCAGCTGGACCGGGACAGGGAGCCACGAGCAGTACTTC.